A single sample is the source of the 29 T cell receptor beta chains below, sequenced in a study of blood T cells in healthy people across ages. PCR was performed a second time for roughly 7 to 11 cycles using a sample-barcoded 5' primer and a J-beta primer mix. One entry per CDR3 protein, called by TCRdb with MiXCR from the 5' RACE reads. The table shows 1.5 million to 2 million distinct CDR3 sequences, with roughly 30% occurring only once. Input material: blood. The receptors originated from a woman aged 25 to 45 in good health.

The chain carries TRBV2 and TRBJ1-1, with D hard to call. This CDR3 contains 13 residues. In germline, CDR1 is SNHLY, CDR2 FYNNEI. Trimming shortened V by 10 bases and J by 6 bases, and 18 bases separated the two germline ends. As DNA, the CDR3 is TGTGCCACCAGAAGAGACGGCCCCGCTGAAGCTTTCTTT. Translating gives CATRRDGPAEAFF.

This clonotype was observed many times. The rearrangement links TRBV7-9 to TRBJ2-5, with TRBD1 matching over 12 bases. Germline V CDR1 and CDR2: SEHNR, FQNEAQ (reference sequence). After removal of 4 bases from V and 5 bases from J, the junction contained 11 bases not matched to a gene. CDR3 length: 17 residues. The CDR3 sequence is CASSSSRDRGLEETQYF. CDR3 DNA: TGTGCCAGCAGCTCTAGCCGGGACAGGGGGCTAGAGGAGACCCAGTACTTC.

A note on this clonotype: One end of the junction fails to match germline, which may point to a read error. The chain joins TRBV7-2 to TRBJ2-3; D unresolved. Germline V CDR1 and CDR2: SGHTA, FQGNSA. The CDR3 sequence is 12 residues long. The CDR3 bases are TGTGCCGGCAGCTTAAATGCAGATACGCAGTATTTT. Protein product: CAGSLNADTQYF.

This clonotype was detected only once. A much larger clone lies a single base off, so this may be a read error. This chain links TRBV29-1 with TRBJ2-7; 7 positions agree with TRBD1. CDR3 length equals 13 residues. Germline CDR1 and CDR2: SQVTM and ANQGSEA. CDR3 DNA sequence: TGCGGCGTTGAAGAGGGACAGCACCACGAGCAGTACTTC. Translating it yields CGVEEGQHHEQYF.

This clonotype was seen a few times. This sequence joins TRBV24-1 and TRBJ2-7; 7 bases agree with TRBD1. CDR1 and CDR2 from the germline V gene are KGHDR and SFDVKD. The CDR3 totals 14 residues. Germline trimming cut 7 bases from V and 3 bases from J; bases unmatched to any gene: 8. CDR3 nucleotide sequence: TGTGCCACCAGCCGGGACAGCTTTAGCTACGAGCAGTACTTC. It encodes CATSRDSFSYEQYF.

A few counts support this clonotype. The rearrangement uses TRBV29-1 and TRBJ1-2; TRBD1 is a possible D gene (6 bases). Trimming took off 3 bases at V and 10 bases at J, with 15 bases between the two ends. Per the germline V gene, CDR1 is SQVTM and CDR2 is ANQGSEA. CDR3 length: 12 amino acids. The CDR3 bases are TGCAGCGTTGACCGGGGGGGCGGCGTCTACACCTTC. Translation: CSVDRGGGVYTF.

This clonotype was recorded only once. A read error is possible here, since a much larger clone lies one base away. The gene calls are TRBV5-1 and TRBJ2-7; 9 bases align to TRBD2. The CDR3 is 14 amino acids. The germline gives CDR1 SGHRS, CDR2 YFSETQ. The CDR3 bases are TGCGCCAGCAGGGCGGGGGGGTCATACTACGAGCAGTGCTTC. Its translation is CASRAGGSYYEQCF.

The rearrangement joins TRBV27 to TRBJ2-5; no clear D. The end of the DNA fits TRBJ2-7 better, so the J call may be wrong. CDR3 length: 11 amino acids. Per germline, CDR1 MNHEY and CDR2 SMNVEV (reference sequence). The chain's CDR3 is CATKRADEQYF. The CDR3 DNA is TGTGCCACCAAAAGGGCCGACGAGCAGTACTTC.

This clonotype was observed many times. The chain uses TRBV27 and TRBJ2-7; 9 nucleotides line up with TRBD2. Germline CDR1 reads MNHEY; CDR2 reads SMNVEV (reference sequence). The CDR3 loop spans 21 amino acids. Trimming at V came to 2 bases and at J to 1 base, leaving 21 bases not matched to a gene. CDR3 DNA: TGTGCCAGCAGTTTACATGGGAGGTCGACTAGCGGACTTCTAGAATCCTACGAGCAGTACTTC. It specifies CASSLHGRSTSGLLESYEQYF.

The CDR3 is CASSPEGHSNTEAFF. CDR3 nucleotides: TGTGCCAGCAGCCCCGAGGGACACTCGAACACTGAAGCTTTCTTT. The rearrangement uses TRBV9 and TRBJ1-1; the D gene is possibly TRBD1 (6 bases). Trimming removed 4 bases from V and 1 base from J, with 14 bases in between. The CDR3 contains 15 residues. Germline V CDR1 and CDR2: SGDLS, YYNGEE.

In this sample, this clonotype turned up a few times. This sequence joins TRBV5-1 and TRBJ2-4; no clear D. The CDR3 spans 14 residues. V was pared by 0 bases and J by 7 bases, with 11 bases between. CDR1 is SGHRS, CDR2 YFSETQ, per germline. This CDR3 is CASSLEDGVNIQYF. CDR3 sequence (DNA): TGCGCCAGCAGCTTGGAGGATGGGGTCAACATTCAGTACTTC.

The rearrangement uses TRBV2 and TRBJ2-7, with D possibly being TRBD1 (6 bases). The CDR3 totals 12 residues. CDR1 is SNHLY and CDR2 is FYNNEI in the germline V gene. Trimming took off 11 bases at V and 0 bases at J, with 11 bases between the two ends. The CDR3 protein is CACRDNSYEQYF. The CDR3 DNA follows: TGTGCCTGTCGGGACAACTCCTACGAGCAGTACTTC.

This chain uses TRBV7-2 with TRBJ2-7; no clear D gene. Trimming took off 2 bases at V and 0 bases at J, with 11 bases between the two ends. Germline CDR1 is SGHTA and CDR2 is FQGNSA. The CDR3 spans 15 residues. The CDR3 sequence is CASSLNTDPSYEQYF. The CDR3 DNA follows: TGTGCCAGCAGCTTAAATACGGATCCCTCCTACGAGCAGTACTTC.

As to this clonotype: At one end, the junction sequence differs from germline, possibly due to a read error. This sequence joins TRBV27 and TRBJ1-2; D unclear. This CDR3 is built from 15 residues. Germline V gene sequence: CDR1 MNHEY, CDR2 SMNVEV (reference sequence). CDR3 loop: CASGLLPASNYGYTF. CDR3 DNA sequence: TGTGCCAGCGGTTTATTGCCAGCTTCTAACTATGGCTACACCTTC.

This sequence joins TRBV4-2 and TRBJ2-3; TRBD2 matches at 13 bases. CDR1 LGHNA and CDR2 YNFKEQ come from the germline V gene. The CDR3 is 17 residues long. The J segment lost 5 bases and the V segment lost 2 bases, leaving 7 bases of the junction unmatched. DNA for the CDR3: TGTGCCAGCAGCCAACCTACTAGCGGGGGGGCCGGAGATACGCAGTATTTT. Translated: CASSQPTSGGAGDTQYF.

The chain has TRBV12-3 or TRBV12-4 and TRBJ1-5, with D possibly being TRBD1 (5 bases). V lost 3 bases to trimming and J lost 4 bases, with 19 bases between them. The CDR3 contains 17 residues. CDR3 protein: CASSFWLGRDLNQPQHF. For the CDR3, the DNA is TGTGCCAGCAGTTTCTGGCTCGGGCGGGACCTAAATCAGCCCCAGCATTTT.

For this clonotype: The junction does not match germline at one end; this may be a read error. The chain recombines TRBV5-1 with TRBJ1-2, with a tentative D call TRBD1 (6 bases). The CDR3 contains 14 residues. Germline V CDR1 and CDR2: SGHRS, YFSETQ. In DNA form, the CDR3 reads TGCGCCAGCAGCGCAACCTCTCACAGGGATGGCTGCACCTTC. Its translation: CASSATSHRDGCTF.

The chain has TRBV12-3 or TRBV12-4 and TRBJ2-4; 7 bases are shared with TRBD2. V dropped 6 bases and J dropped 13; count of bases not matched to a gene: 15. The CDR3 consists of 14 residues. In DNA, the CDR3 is TGTGCCAGCAGCGCGACGGAGGGGAGGGACGGGCAGTACTTC. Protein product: CASSATEGRDGQYF.

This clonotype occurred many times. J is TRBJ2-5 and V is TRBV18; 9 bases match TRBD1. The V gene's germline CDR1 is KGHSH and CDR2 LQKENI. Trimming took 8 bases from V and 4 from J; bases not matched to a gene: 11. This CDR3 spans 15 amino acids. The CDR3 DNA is TGTGCCAGCAGTCCCCCGGGACAGGGTCGAGAGACCCAGTACTTC. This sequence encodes CASSPPGQGRETQYF.

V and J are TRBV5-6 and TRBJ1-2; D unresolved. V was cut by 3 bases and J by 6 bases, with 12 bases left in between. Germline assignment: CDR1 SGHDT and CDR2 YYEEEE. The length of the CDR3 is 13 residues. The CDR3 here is CASSSVAPDGYTF. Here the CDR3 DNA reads TGTGCCAGCAGCTCGGTGGCCCCCGATGGCTACACCTTC.

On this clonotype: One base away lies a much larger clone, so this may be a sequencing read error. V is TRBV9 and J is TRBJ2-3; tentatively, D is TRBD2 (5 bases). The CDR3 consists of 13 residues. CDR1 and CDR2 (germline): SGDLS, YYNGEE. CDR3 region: CASSPSSTDAQYF. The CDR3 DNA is TGTGCCAGCAGCCCCTCTAGCACAGATGCGCAGTATTTT.

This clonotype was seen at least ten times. CDR3 sequence: CASSASGGSTDTQYF. The CDR3 DNA reads as TGTGCCAGCAGCGCTAGCGGGGGATCCACAGATACGCAGTATTTT. The chain joins TRBV9 to TRBJ2-3, with 10 bases matching TRBD2. The CDR3 is 15 residues long. The germline gives CDR1 SGDLS, CDR2 YYNGEE. V trimming: 3 bases; J trimming: 2 bases; junction bases outside the gene matches: 3.

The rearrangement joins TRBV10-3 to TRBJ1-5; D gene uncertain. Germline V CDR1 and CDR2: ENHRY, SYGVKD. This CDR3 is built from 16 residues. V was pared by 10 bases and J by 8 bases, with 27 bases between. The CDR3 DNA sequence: TGTGCCACCGCGCTCGTTGGTACACGCCTCGGAGAGCCCCAGCATTTT. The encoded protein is CATALVGTRLGEPQHF.

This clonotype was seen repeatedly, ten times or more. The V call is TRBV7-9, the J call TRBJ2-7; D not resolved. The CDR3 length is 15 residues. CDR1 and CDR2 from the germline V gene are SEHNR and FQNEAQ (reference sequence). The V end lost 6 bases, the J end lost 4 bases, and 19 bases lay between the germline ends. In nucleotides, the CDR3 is TGTGCCAGCAGTCCACGGCAGAGAGACATTTACGAGCAGTACTTC. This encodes CASSPRQRDIYEQYF. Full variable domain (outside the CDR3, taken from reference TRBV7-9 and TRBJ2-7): DTGVSQNPRHKITKRGQNVTFRCDPISEHNRLYWYRQTLGQGPEFLTYFQNEAQLEKSRLLSDRFSAERPKGSFSTLEIQRTEQGDSAMYLCASSPRQRDIYEQYFGPGTRLTVT.

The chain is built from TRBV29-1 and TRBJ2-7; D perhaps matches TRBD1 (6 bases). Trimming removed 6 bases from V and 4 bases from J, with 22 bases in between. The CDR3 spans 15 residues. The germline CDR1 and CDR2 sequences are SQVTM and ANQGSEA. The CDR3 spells CSVAPGVPIPYEQYF. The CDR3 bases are TGCAGCGTGGCTCCAGGGGTCCCTATTCCATACGAGCAGTACTTC.

In nucleotides, the CDR3 is TGTGCCAGCAGTCGCAGGGGGCTTTGGGGCTACACCTTC. Translating it yields CASSRRGLWGYTF. This chain connects TRBV12-3 or TRBV12-4 to TRBJ1-2, with TRBD1 matching over 8 bases. CDR3 length equals 13 residues. V was pared by 5 bases and J by 8 bases, with 7 bases of the junction left unmatched.

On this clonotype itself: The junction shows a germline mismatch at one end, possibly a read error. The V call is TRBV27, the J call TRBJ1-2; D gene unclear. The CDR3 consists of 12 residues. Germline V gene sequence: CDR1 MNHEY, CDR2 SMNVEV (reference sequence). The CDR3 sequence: CAGSSTNYGYTF. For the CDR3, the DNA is TGTGCCGGCAGTTCGACGAACTATGGCTACACCTTC.

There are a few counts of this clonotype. Here the CDR3 reads CSVKDRANYGYTF. In DNA, the CDR3 is TGCAGCGTGAAAGACAGGGCCAACTATGGCTACACCTTC. The V and J genes are TRBV29-1 and TRBJ1-2; 7 positions agree with TRBD1. Germline values: CDR1 SQVTM, CDR2 ANQGSEA. The CDR3 has 13 residues. V was clipped by 6 bases and J by 2 bases; unmatched bases: 6.

The CDR3 DNA reads as TGTGCCAGCAGCTCAACGGGACTAGCGGCCTACGAGCAGTACTTC. Residues: CASSSTGLAAYEQYF. The gene calls are TRBV13 and TRBJ2-7; 11 positions agree with TRBD2. Germline CDR1 is PRHDT and CDR2 is FYEKMQ (reference sequence). The CDR3 runs to 15 residues. With 4 bases clipped from V and 2 bases from J, the junction kept 4 bases outside the gene matches.